The clone carrying this T cell receptor (beta chain) showed up many times. Its target is unknown. The germline V gene encodes CDR1 SGHRS and CDR2 YFSETQ. There are 15 residues in the CDR3. V dropped 0 bases and J dropped 2 bases, with 12 bases sitting between them. The data derive from a study of CD8 T cells in ankylosing spondylitis. Study outcomes and limitations: Ankylosing spondylitis blood seemed to carry a telltale TCR beta motif made of seven or eight highly homologous variants. Reactive arthritis synovial fluid and blood previously showed some of these motif variants. Reportedly, matched ankylosing spondylitis synovial fluid was significantly enriched for disease-linked clones.

Library preparation for TCR beta used quantitative 5'-RACE with molecular barcodes. TCRdb analysed the 5' RACE reads with MiXCR anew, one entry per CDR3 protein. Of around 120,000 distinct CDR3 sequences listed, around 8.5% are singletons. The origin of this receptor is a male donor with ankylosing spondylitis or in good health (not recorded which). V is TRBV5-1 and J is TRBJ2-7; D remains ambiguous. The material sequenced was blood, either unsorted or a sorted T cell fraction (not recorded which). The CDR3 loop is CASSLGVYNTYEQYF. As DNA, the CDR3 is TGCGCCAGCAGCTTGGGCGTGTACAACACCTACGAGCAGTACTTC.